These 15 T cell receptor beta chains came from one sample sequenced in a study of blood T cell repertoires in COVID-19. Method: immunoSEQ multiplex PCR; TCRdb's copy keeps in-frame clones and lacks some. Here the sample spans about 49,000 clones, under 90% being singletons. The sequenced sample consisted of peripheral blood. The receptors stem from a woman older than 75 with COVID-19, enrolled during active disease.

The rearrangement joins TRBV9 to TRBJ1-1; 9 nucleotides match TRBD1. Germline V lookup: CDR1 SGDLS, CDR2 YYNGEE. Trimming removed 3 bases from V and 0 bases from J; junction bases left unmatched: 9. This CDR3 is built from 17 residues. The CDR3 sequence: CASSEGQGRGVNTEAFF. Written as DNA, the CDR3 is TGTGCCAGCAGCGAGGGACAGGGCAGGGGGGTGAACACTGAAGCTTTCTTT.

This chain links TRBV9 with TRBJ1-6; D may be TRBD1 (6 bases). V was pared by 2 bases and J by 7 bases, with 13 bases between. The CDR3 contains 15 residues. The germline V gene encodes CDR1 SGDLS and CDR2 YYNGEE. CDR3 in DNA: TGTGCCAGCAGCGTGGCGGACAGACTCAATTCACCCCTCCACTTT. Protein: CASSVADRLNSPLHF.

This chain joins TRBV29-1 and TRBJ1-1, with 9 bases that match TRBD1. V lost 6 bases and J lost 3; bases outside the gene matches: 8. CDR1 SQVTM and CDR2 ANQGSEA come from the germline V gene. CDR3 length: 14 residues. The CDR3 sequence is CSVKGRTGDTEAFF. For the CDR3, the DNA is TGCAGCGTGAAGGGTCGGACAGGGGACACTGAAGCTTTCTTT.

CDR3 DNA: TGTGCCAGCTCACCGACTAGCGATACCTACGAGCAGTACTTC. This gives the protein CASSPTSDTYEQYF. The V gene is TRBV18, the J gene TRBJ2-7, with 8 bases lining up with TRBD2. With V trimmed by 3 bases and J by 2 bases, 3 bases remained unmatched. Germline CDR1 KGHSH, CDR2 LQKENI. The CDR3 is 14 amino acids.

V usage is TRBV24-1 and J usage is TRBJ2-3; TRBD2 agrees at 7 bases. Germline V gene lookup returns CDR1 KGHDR and CDR2 SFDVKD. After removal of 9 bases from V and 8 bases from J, the junction contained 13 bases not matched to a gene. The CDR3 spans 14 residues. CDR3 protein: CATQPPGGSVTQYF. For the CDR3, the DNA is TGTGCCACCCAACCCCCGGGAGGAAGTGTTACGCAGTATTTT.

J is TRBJ1-6 and V is TRBV5-1; no firm D call. The CDR3 has 14 residues. V was pared by 0 bases and J by 12 bases, with 13 bases between. In germline, CDR1 is SGHRS, CDR2 YFSETQ. This chain's CDR3 is CASSLETWSGPLHF. CDR3 DNA sequence: TGCGCCAGCAGCTTGGAAACCTGGAGTGGACCCCTCCACTTT.

The chain is built from TRBV6-5 and TRBJ1-4; 11 bases are a match to TRBD1. This CDR3 contains 14 residues. The germline V gene has CDR1 MNHEY and CDR2 SVGAGI. V shed 6 bases and J 7 bases; nucleotides not matched to a gene: 4. The CDR3 loop reads CASRGTGGSEKLFF. The CDR3 DNA is TGTGCCAGCAGAGGGACAGGGGGTAGTGAAAAACTGTTTTTT.

J is TRBJ1-4 and V is TRBV3-1 (or the pseudogene TRBV3-2); TRBD1 is a possible D gene (5 bases). The germline V gene has CDR1 LGHDT and CDR2 YNNKEL (reference sequence). With 3 bases removed from V and 1 base from J, the gap between germline ends came to 12 bases. The CDR3 has 16 residues. CDR3 nucleotide sequence: TGTGCCAGCAGCCACGGGGGGACGGGAACTAATGAAAAACTGTTTTTT. Translated, it gives CASSHGGTGTNEKLFF.

The rearrangement uses TRBV27 and TRBJ1-2; TRBD1 might be the D (6 bases). With 3 bases removed from V and 3 bases from J, the gap between germline ends came to 17 bases. The CDR3 loop spans 16 amino acids. The germline V gene encodes CDR1 MNHEY and CDR2 SMNVEV (reference sequence). The CDR3 is CASSLRKQGRHYGYTF. The CDR3 bases are TGTGCCAGCAGTTTGAGAAAACAGGGTCGACACTATGGCTACACCTTC.

This chain uses TRBV11-1 with TRBJ1-1; D is unclear. V dropped 1 base and J dropped 3 bases, with 6 bases sitting between them. The CDR3 totals 13 residues. The germline gives CDR1 SGHAT, CDR2 FQDESV (reference sequence). CDR3: CASSLEEDTEAFF. The CDR3 bases are TGTGCCAGCAGCTTAGAGGAGGACACTGAAGCTTTCTTT.

The rearrangement links TRBV20-1 to TRBJ2-3, with TRBD2 matching over 9 bases. This CDR3 has 15 residues. The germline V gene has CDR1 DFQATT and CDR2 SNEGSKA (reference sequence). Trimming took 3 bases from V and 0 from J; bases not matched to a gene: 4. The CDR3 region is CSASSSGVSTDTQYF. CDR3 nucleotide sequence: TGCAGTGCTAGTTCTAGCGGGGTTAGCACAGATACGCAGTATTTT.

V gene TRBV19 combines with J gene TRBJ2-7; 10 nucleotides line up with TRBD1. The J segment lost 7 bases and the V segment lost 5 bases, leaving 5 bases of the junction unmatched. Germline CDR1 is LNHDA and CDR2 is SQIVND (reference sequence). The CDR3 length is 13 residues. CDR3 in amino acids: CASSDRGLGEQYF. The CDR3 DNA is TGTGCCAGTAGTGACAGGGGGCTTGGAGAGCAGTACTTC.

This clone has only one observation. The J gene is TRBJ1-1, the V gene TRBV10-1, with TRBD1 matching over 7 bases. Losses at the gene ends were 0 bases for V and 3 bases for J; bases not matched to a gene: 16. The CDR3 extends over 19 amino acids. Germline V lookup: CDR1 WNHNN, CDR2 SYGVQD (reference sequence). Written as DNA, the CDR3 is TGCGCCAGCAGTGAGTCCCCAGGGGGGCGCGTGGACGCGTACACTGAAGCTTTCTTT. Protein: CASSESPGGRVDAYTEAFF.

The rearrangement joins TRBV5-1 to TRBJ2-2; 9 nucleotides align to TRBD1. Germline lookup yields CDR1 SGHRS and CDR2 YFSETQ. The CDR3 is made up of 15 amino acids. The J segment lost 1 base and the V segment lost 4 bases, leaving 2 bases of the junction unmatched. The CDR3: CASSPGQGNTGELFF. The DNA of the CDR3 is TGCGCCAGCAGCCCGGGACAGGGGAACACCGGGGAGCTGTTTTTT.

The V gene is TRBV4-2, the J gene TRBJ2-7; 13 nucleotides align to TRBD2. Per the germline V gene, CDR1 is LGHNA and CDR2 is YNFKEQ. This CDR3 region has 14 residues. Losses at the gene ends were 3 bases for V and 5 bases for J; bases not matched to a gene: 1. The CDR3 nucleotides are TGTGCCAGCAGCCAGGGGACTAGCGGGGACGAGCAGTACTTC. This translates into CASSQGTSGDEQYF.